This T cell receptor (beta chain) was captured by sequencing in a study of long-term antiretroviral therapy in people with HIV. V shed 2 bases and J 4 bases; nucleotides not matched to a gene: 17. The CDR3 runs to 18 residues. CDR1 is KGHSH, CDR2 LQKENI, per germline. Version v3.0 of the immunoSEQ assay was performed at survey level. Assay: immunoSEQ multiplex PCR; the TCRdb copy retains only in-frame clones and omits some. The sample consists of about 39,000 clones, about 90% of them appearing once. V gene TRBV18 combines with J gene TRBJ2-7, with 7 bases matching TRBD1. The sequencing here drew on unsorted PBMCs, taken 1.2 years after starting antiretroviral therapy. The sequence derives from a woman between 45 and 65 years old with HIV. The CDR3 protein is CASSPVGSSRQGKYEQYF. In DNA, the CDR3 is TGTGCCAGCTCACCAGTTGGCAGTTCGAGACAGGGAAAATACGAGCAGTACTTC.